What follows describes a single TCR beta chain. The sample comes from a study of T cells expressing NK-cell markers. Study background: In sorted CD3+CD56+NKG2C+, CD3+CD56+NKG2C- and CD3+CD56-NKG2C+ T cells, TCR beta repertoires were obtained.

The CDR3 spans 13 residues. Germline loops: CDR1 SGHRS, CDR2 YFSETQ. TCRdb re-called the 5' RACE reads, yielding one record per CDR3 amino acid sequence without DNA. The sample data list 300,000 to 450,000 distinct CDR3 sequences. Input material: blood T cells: a sorted CD56 or NKG2C T cell subset, CD4+ or CD8+ T cells, or bulk PBMC T cells (not recorded which). The TCR sequence derives from a man aged 18-70 years in good health. This sequence joins TRBV5-1 and TRBJ1-2; the D call of TRBD1 rests on TCRdb alone, since no DNA is present to check it. CDR3 in amino acids: CAAAEGEGYGYTF.